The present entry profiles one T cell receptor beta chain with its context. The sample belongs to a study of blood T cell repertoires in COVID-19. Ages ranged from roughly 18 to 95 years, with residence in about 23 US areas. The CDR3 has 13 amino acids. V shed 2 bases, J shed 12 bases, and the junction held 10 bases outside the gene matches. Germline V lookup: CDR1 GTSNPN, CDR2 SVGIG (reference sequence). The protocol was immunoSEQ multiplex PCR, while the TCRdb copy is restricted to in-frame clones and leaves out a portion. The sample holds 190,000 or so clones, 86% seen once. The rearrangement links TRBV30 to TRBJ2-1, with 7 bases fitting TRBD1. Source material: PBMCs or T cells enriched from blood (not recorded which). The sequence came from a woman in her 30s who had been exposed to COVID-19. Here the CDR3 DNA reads TGTGCCTGGAGTTCCTCCCAACAGGGGAGGCAGTTCTTC. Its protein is CAWSSSQQGRQFF.